The 32 T cell receptor beta chains presented below share a single source sample, sequenced in a study of blood T cell repertoires in COVID-19. This table comes from immunoSEQ multiplex PCR, and its TCRdb copy is limited to in-frame clones, with some not included. The sample contains about 140,000 clones, around 88% of which appear only once. The sequencing sample was made of peripheral blood. These receptors all stem from a woman aged 55-70 years with acute or convalescent COVID-19.

The chain recombines TRBV19 with TRBJ1-5, with a weak D call TRBD1 (6 bases). Germline V CDR1 and CDR2: LNHDA, SQIVND (reference sequence). The CDR3 extends over 14 amino acids. Trimming stripped 10 bases from V and 1 base from J, with 14 bases between. The CDR3 DNA is TGTGCCACCAGAGGGGGATTGAGCAATCAGCCCCAGCATTTT. Its protein is CATRGGLSNQPQHF.

This sequence joins TRBV5-1 and TRBJ2-7; 9 bases align to TRBD1. The CDR3 is 14 residues long. Germline trimming cut 5 bases from V and 4 bases from J; bases unmatched to any gene: 7. CDR1 and CDR2 (germline): SGHRS, YFSETQ. The chain's CDR3 is CASRSGQGVYEQYF. In DNA form, the CDR3 reads TGCGCCAGCAGGTCGGGACAGGGAGTATACGAGCAGTACTTC.

The V gene is TRBV12-3 or TRBV12-4, the J gene TRBJ1-2; D gene uncertain. The CDR3 covers 13 residues. V was shortened by 3 bases and J by 0 bases, with 5 bases between the two germline ends. CDR3 sequence: CASSLRANYGYTF. In DNA, the CDR3 is TGTGCCAGCAGTTTGCGGGCTAACTATGGCTACACCTTC.

The rearrangement uses TRBV7-2 and TRBJ1-2; D may be TRBD1 (5 bases). Germline V gene data show CDR1 as SGHTA and CDR2 as FQGNSA. The CDR3 has 14 residues. V lost 2 bases and J lost 7, with 14 bases in between. CDR3 region: CASSLIRAGRGYTF. In DNA form, the CDR3 reads TGTGCCAGCAGCTTAATCAGGGCGGGACGTGGCTACACCTTC.

The rearrangement links TRBV3-1 (or the pseudogene TRBV3-2) to TRBJ2-1; 7 nucleotides agree with TRBD1. The CDR3 covers 13 residues. The ends lost 6 bases at V and 7 bases at J; junction bases unmatched: 6. Germline V gives CDR1 LGHDT, CDR2 YNNKEL (reference sequence). The CDR3 DNA reads as TGTGCCAGCAGGCGAGGGGGCGGGAATGAGCAGTTCTTC. Amino acids: CASRRGGGNEQFF.

The V and J genes are TRBV2 and TRBJ2-3; TRBD1 agrees at 8 bases. Unmatched junction bases numbered 7, after V lost 6 bases and J lost 2 bases. CDR1 and CDR2 (germline): SNHLY, FYNNEI. The CDR3 extends over 15 amino acids. The CDR3 protein is CASSLRQGYTDTQYF. Written as DNA, the CDR3 is TGTGCCAGCAGCCTCCGACAGGGGTACACAGATACGCAGTATTTT.

The rearrangement joins TRBV2 to TRBJ1-1, with 8 bases that match TRBD1. The CDR3 spans 13 residues. Germline CDR1 SNHLY, CDR2 FYNNEI. V lost 8 bases, J lost 1 base, and 3 bases stayed unmatched. CDR3 in amino acids: CASGQGPNTEAFF. CDR3 nucleotides: TGTGCCAGCGGACAGGGCCCGAACACTGAAGCTTTCTTT.

This clone was seen just once. The gene calls are TRBV3-1 (or the pseudogene TRBV3-2) and TRBJ2-5; D may be TRBD1 (5 bases). This CDR3 region has 14 residues. The germline V gene encodes CDR1 LGHDT and CDR2 YNNKEL (reference sequence). Deletions cut 6 bases from V and 1 base from J, with 12 bases between. In nucleotides, the CDR3 is TGTGCCAGCAGTGCCAGGGAAGGCCAAGAGACCCAGTACTTC. Encoded protein: CASSAREGQETQYF.

V is TRBV30 and J is TRBJ2-2; 8 bases line up with TRBD1. Looked up from germline, CDR1 is GTSNPN and CDR2 is SVGIG (reference sequence). CDR3 length equals 15 residues. Trimming cost V 5 bases and J 1 base; bases outside gene matches: 6. CDR3 nucleotides: TGTGCCTGGGCAACCGGGACAGGGAACACCGGGGAGCTGTTTTTT. Translated: CAWATGTGNTGELFF.

The chain links TRBV5-1 to TRBJ1-2; no clear D gene. Germline assignment: CDR1 SGHRS and CDR2 YFSETQ. The CDR3 length is 13 residues. With 2 bases removed from V and 2 bases from J, the gap between germline ends came to 7 bases. This CDR3 is CASSFDTNYGYTF. CDR3 DNA sequence: TGCGCCAGCAGCTTTGACACGAACTATGGCTACACCTTC.

The V gene is TRBV24-1, the J gene TRBJ2-4, with D uncertain. Germline CDR1 and CDR2: KGHDR and SFDVKD. V was shortened by 2 bases and J by 8 bases, with 9 bases between the two germline ends. The CDR3 extends over 13 amino acids. CDR3 residues: CATSDSRADIQYF. CDR3 sequence (DNA): TGTGCCACCAGTGATTCCCGTGCGGACATTCAGTACTTC.

The chain uses TRBV6-5 and TRBJ2-1; the D gene is possibly TRBD2 (6 bases). The ends were cut back, 0 bases at V and 4 bases at J, with 13 bases in the middle. CDR1 is MNHEY, CDR2 SVGAGI, per germline. The CDR3 runs to 16 residues. The CDR3 DNA reads as TGTGCCAGCAGTTACTCGGGGCGGGGAGGATACAATGAGCAGTTCTTC. The encoded protein is CASSYSGRGGYNEQFF.

The V gene is TRBV2, the J gene TRBJ2-5, with a weak D call TRBD1 (6 bases). The germline V and J ends were trimmed by 7 bases and 3 bases, with 6 bases remaining between them. The CDR3 sequence is 11 residues long. Germline CDR1 and CDR2: SNHLY and FYNNEI. The CDR3 DNA follows: TGTGCCAGCAAGGGGGAAGAGACCCAGTACTTC. Protein sequence: CASKGEETQYF.

The chain links TRBV5-4 to TRBJ1-2; TRBD1 agrees at 9 bases. J lost 6 bases, V lost 2 bases, and 11 bases had no gene match. Germline loops: CDR1 SGHNT, CDR2 YYREEE (reference sequence). The CDR3 has 16 residues. CDR3 sequence: CASSLKTGGLRDGYTF. CDR3 nucleotides: TGTGCCAGCAGCTTAAAGACAGGGGGACTCAGGGATGGCTACACCTTC. Based on the CDR3 plus reference TRBV5-4 and TRBJ1-2, the full variable domain is ETGVTQSPTHLIKTRGQQVTLRCSSQSGHNTVSWYQQALGQGPQFIFQYYREEENGRGNFPPRFSGLQFPNYSSELNVNALELDDSALYLCASSLKTGGLRDGYTFGSGTRLTVV.

J is TRBJ1-1 and V is TRBV4-3, with 7 bases that match TRBD1. There are 15 residues in the CDR3. The ends lost 4 bases at V and 2 bases at J; junction bases unmatched: 7. Germline CDR1 reads LGHNA; CDR2 reads YSLEER. The CDR3 bases are TGCGCCAGCAGCCTCCACGACAGGGTTAACACTGAAGCTTTCTTT. This translates into CASSLHDRVNTEAFF.

V and J are TRBV30 and TRBJ2-6; 10 bases map to TRBD1. The J segment lost 3 bases and the V segment lost 4 bases, leaving 9 bases of the junction unmatched. CDR3 length equals 17 residues. Germline lookup yields CDR1 GTSNPN and CDR2 SVGIG (reference sequence). The CDR3 region has the DNA TGTGCCTGGACCCGACAGGGGGCACTTTTTGGGGCCAACGTCCTGACTTTC. Encoded protein: CAWTRQGALFGANVLTF.

The chain is built from TRBV2 and TRBJ2-7; D gene ambiguous. V was clipped by 6 bases and J by 1 base, with 16 bases between them. The CDR3 consists of 15 residues. Germline-derived CDR1 and CDR2 are SNHLY and FYNNEI. CDR3 DNA: TGTGCCAGCAGAGCTAGACTCGCCCCATCCTACGAGCAGTACTTC. Translating it yields CASRARLAPSYEQYF.

The chain couples TRBV2 to TRBJ2-7; D is possibly TRBD1 (6 bases). CDR1 and CDR2 (germline): SNHLY, FYNNEI. The V end lost 1 base, the J end lost 6 bases, and 13 bases lay between the germline ends. This CDR3 spans 14 amino acids. CDR3: CASSEGRGRPEQYF. Written as DNA, the CDR3 is TGTGCCAGCAGTGAAGGCAGGGGACGTCCCGAGCAGTACTTC.

V usage is TRBV7-2 and J usage is TRBJ1-2, with 7 bases identical to TRBD1. J lost 8 bases, V lost 1 base, and 10 bases had no gene match. The germline gives CDR1 SGHTA, CDR2 FQGNSA. The CDR3 spans 15 residues. CDR3 sequence reads: CASSLVSIQGNGYTF. The CDR3, as DNA: TGTGCCAGCAGCTTAGTATCTATACAGGGGAACGGCTACACCTTC.

The chain links TRBV5-1 to TRBJ2-1, with 8 bases lining up with TRBD2. The CDR3 loop spans 15 amino acids. Germline values: CDR1 SGHRS, CDR2 YFSETQ. V trimming: 1 base; J trimming: 6 bases; junction bases outside the gene matches: 6. The DNA of the CDR3 is TGCGCCAGCAGCTTGTTGCGGGGGGCCCCCAATGAGCAGTTCTTC. Translating gives CASSLLRGAPNEQFF.

This sequence joins TRBV2 and TRBJ1-6; D remains ambiguous. This CDR3 region has 16 residues. The germline CDR1 and CDR2 sequences are SNHLY and FYNNEI. The V end was cut by 6 bases, the J end by 0 bases, with 12 bases between. CDR3 sequence reads: CASSPAGSSYNSPLHF. CDR3 bases: TGTGCCAGCAGCCCTGCAGGCAGCTCCTATAATTCACCCCTCCACTTT.

In its sample, this clone was seen once. The chain joins TRBV5-1 to TRBJ1-5; 7 bases agree with TRBD1. The V gene end was trimmed by 8 bases and the J gene end by 2 bases; junction bases not matched to a gene: 10. Germline V gene sequence: CDR1 SGHRS, CDR2 YFSETQ. The CDR3 totals 15 residues. The CDR3 region has the DNA TGCGCCAGTTCTGAGGGGGCTAACGGCAATCAGCCCCAGCATTTT. It codes for CASSEGANGNQPQHF.

The rearrangement links TRBV19 to TRBJ2-1; 14 nucleotides agree with TRBD2. The CDR3 is 15 amino acids. Losses at the gene ends were 6 bases for V and 6 bases for J; bases not matched to a gene: 4. CDR1 and CDR2 (germline): LNHDA, SQIVND (reference sequence). CDR3 in amino acids: CASSMTSGGANEQFF. The CDR3 coding sequence is TGTGCCAGTAGCATGACTAGCGGGGGGGCCAATGAGCAGTTCTTC.

V and J are TRBV9 and TRBJ2-5; 12 bases fit TRBD2. The V gene's germline CDR1 is SGDLS and CDR2 YYNGEE. The CDR3 is 16 amino acids. Trimming removed 4 bases from V and 5 bases from J; junction bases left unmatched: 9. The CDR3 region is CASSFPSGGARETQYF. As DNA, the CDR3 is TGTGCCAGCAGCTTTCCTAGCGGGGGGGCTCGGGAGACCCAGTACTTC.

This sequence joins TRBV5-1 and TRBJ1-1; D is possibly TRBD1 (5 bases). The CDR3 totals 15 residues. Germline values: CDR1 SGHRS, CDR2 YFSETQ. V lost 0 bases and J 2 bases, leaving 11 bases between the germline ends. The CDR3 here is CASSLGQPLNTEAFF. CDR3 DNA: TGCGCCAGCAGCTTGGGACAGCCTCTAAACACTGAAGCTTTCTTT. Full variable domain (missing parts from reference TRBV5-1 and TRBJ1-1): KAGVTQTPRYLIKTRGQQVTLSCSPISGHRSVSWYQQTPGQGLQFLFEYFSETQRNKGNFPGRFSGRQFSNSRSEMNVSTLELGDSALYLCASSLGQPLNTEAFFGQGTRLTVV.

The chain joins TRBV28 to TRBJ2-3; 7 nucleotides agree with TRBD2. Germline CDR1 and CDR2: MDHEN and SYDVKM. This CDR3 region has 15 residues. Trimming removed 1 base from V and 0 bases from J; junction bases left unmatched: 1. CDR3 nucleotide sequence: TGTGCCAGCAGTTTATACGGGGGGAGCACAGATACGCAGTATTTT. Amino acids: CASSLYGGSTDTQYF.

The chain carries TRBV30 and TRBJ1-6; 7 bases align to TRBD1. The V segment lost 4 bases and the J segment 8 bases; nucleotides outside the gene matches: 8. In germline, CDR1 is GTSNPN, CDR2 SVGIG (reference sequence). The CDR3 length is 14 residues. DNA of the CDR3: TGTGCCTGGAACCAACCCGACAGGGATTCACCCCTCCACTTT. Translated, it gives CAWNQPDRDSPLHF.

The chain employs TRBV6-2 or TRBV6-3 and TRBJ1-5; D unresolved. The germline V gene encodes CDR1 MNHEY and CDR2 SVGEGT. Trimming removed 4 bases at V and 6 bases at J, with 13 bases between. The CDR3 consists of 14 residues. DNA of the CDR3: TGTGCCAGCAGTTCCCTTTCGCCAGTTCAGCCCCAGCATTTT. Translating gives CASSSLSPVQPQHF.

V is TRBV19 and J is TRBJ1-2; D call uncertain. This CDR3 spans 10 amino acids. Germline-derived CDR1 and CDR2 are LNHDA and SQIVND (reference sequence). Trimming stripped 5 bases from V and 6 bases from J, with 4 bases between. The CDR3 DNA sequence: TGTGCCAGTAGTGGCCATGGCTACACCTTC. This sequence encodes CASSGHGYTF.

The chain uses TRBV19 and TRBJ1-3; 7 nucleotides line up with TRBD1. The CDR3 runs to 16 residues. Trimming at V came to 5 bases and at J to 0 bases, leaving 7 bases not matched to a gene. CDR1 and CDR2 from the germline V gene are LNHDA and SQIVND (reference sequence). In DNA form, the CDR3 reads TGTGCCAGTAGTTTTTACAGGGGCGACTCTGGAAACACCATATATTTT. Translation: CASSFYRGDSGNTIYF.

DNA of the CDR3: TGTGCCACCGTTGCGGGGCCAAGCACAGATACGCAGTATTTT. Protein: CATVAGPSTDTQYF. The chain joins TRBV5-4 to TRBJ2-3; possible D gene TRBD2, 6 bases. This CDR3 is 14 amino acids long. CDR1 SGHNT and CDR2 YYREEE come from the germline V gene (reference sequence). Deletions cut 9 bases from V and 0 bases from J, with 14 bases between.

The V and J genes are TRBV4-3 and TRBJ1-1; weak D call: TRBD1 (5 bases). V lost 3 bases to trimming and J lost 10 bases, with 27 bases between them. In germline, CDR1 is LGHNA, CDR2 YSLEER. This CDR3 has 17 residues. The CDR3 DNA reads as TGCGCCAGCAGCCAGTCAATCCCCTCGGCATCGCGCGGGGGAGCTTTCTTT. This codes for CASSQSIPSASRGGAFF.